Given below is one T cell receptor (beta chain) in context. The antigen remains unidentified. This CDR3 spans 13 amino acids. CDR1 is MNHEY, CDR2 SMNVEV, per germline (reference sequence). Trimming stripped 8 bases from V and 5 bases from J, with 13 bases between. It was with 60 Vbeta and 13 Jbeta primers that the PCR ran. Assay used: immunoSEQ multiplex PCR; TCRdb lists only in-frame clones, some missing. The data hold some 130,000 clones, with around 70% observed a single time. The sample comes from a study of cytomegalovirus exposure and HLA in healthy donors. Findings and caveats of the study: Follow-up analysis found HLA locus-dependent TCR association rates, highest for DRB1 and lowest for HLA-C. Cytomegalovirus-associated TCR beta chains were listed, numbering approximately 150. Later analysis reportedly placed an Asian-associated ancestry cluster below the roughly 600-donor mean in N-insertions. Accounts indicate the classifier identified cytomegalovirus status with strong specificity and sensitivity.

The specimen sequenced was PBMCs. This chain uses TRBV27 with TRBJ2-1; D not certain. This TCR derives from a male donor in good health and CMV-seronegative. In DNA form, the CDR3 reads TGTGCCAGCCGCATCCCAACAGACAATGAGCAGTTCTTC. This encodes CASRIPTDNEQFF.